These T cell receptor beta chains were read from a single sample in a study of blood T cell repertoires in COVID-19. Profiling relied on immunoSEQ multiplex PCR, and the TCRdb table lists in-frame clones only, not all of them. The sample shows about 420,000 clones, about 90% of them seen only once. The sequenced sample consisted of peripheral blood. The receptors stem from a man in his late teens or twenties with COVID-19, enrolled during active disease. Each CDR3 is given with its conserved first and last residue. A D gene is named only where the DNA matches it firmly. Only some rows state a clone size, as once, few, many or a class for expanded clones.

>TRBV19|-|-|TRBJ1-2
CASSIAPGQSYGYTF
>TRBV5-1|TRBD1|-|TRBJ2-5
CASSRTGGLEETQYF
>TRBV7-3|TRBD2|-|TRBJ2-3
CASSPTTSGSTDTQYF
>TRBV7-2|-|once|TRBJ2-5
CASSPNAGIQETQYF
>TRBV11-2|TRBD2|-|TRBJ2-5
CASSSSGGQETQYF
>TRBV20-1|-|-|TRBJ2-1
CSATGDNEQFF
>TRBV14|-|-|TRBJ2-2
CASSQERQTGELFF
>TRBV5-5|TRBD1|-|TRBJ1-1
CASRTTGETEAFF
>TRBV24-1|TRBD2|-|TRBJ2-3
CATSDPGLAGAHTDTQYF
>TRBV28|TRBD2|-|TRBJ2-3
CASIHFWGGTDTQYF
>TRBV4-1|TRBD1|few|TRBJ1-5
CASSQADRGTQPQHF
>TRBV29-1|-|once|TRBJ1-1
CSVVSKYGNTEAFF
>TRBV5-1|-|-|TRBJ1-2
CASSLDDSYGYTF
>TRBV7-7|TRBD1|-|TRBJ2-2
CASSPGTGVAGELFF
>TRBV24-1|TRBD2|-|TRBJ2-1
CATSEAGGSNEQFF
>TRBV7-9|TRBD1|-|TRBJ1-2
CASSSHGQGNLDGYTF
>TRBV4-1|TRBD1|-|TRBJ2-5
CASSQMGQEKETQYF
>TRBV3-1/TRBV3-2|TRBD2|-|TRBJ2-3
CASSLDGPSGGASTDTQYF
>TRBV5-1|TRBD2|-|TRBJ2-1
CASSLLAGSSYNEQFF
>TRBV2|TRBD2|-|TRBJ2-3
CASSASGRITDTQYF
>TRBV5-4|TRBD1|-|TRBJ2-3
CASSFEGGLTDTQYF
>TRBV19|-|-|TRBJ2-1
CASSIGIARARFGHNEQFF